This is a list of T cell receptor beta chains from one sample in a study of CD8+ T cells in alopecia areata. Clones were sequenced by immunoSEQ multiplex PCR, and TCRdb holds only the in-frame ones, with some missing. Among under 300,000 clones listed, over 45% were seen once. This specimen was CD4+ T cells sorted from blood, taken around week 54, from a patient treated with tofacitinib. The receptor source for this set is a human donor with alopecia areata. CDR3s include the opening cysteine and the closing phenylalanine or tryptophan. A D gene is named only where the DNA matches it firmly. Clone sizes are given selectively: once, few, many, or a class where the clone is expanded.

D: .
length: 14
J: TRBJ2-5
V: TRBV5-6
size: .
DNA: TGTGCCAGCAACCTCCACGGGGTAGTAGAGACCCAGTACTTC
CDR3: CASNLHGVVETQYF

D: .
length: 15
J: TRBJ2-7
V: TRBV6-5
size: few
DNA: TGTGCCAGCAGTTACGGGCGGGCCACGTTCTACGAGCAGTACTTC
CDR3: CASSYGRATFYEQYF

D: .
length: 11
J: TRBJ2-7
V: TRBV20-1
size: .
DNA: TGCAGTGCTCCCCGAGGAGGCGAGCAGTACTTC
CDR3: CSAPRGGEQYF

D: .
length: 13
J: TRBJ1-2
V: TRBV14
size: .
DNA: TGTGCCAGCAGCCAAGATCCAATCTATGGCTACACCTTC
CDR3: CASSQDPIYGYTF

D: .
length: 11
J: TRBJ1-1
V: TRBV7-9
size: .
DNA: TGTGCCAGCACAGGCCCCAGTGAAGCTTTCTTT
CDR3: CASTGPSEAFF

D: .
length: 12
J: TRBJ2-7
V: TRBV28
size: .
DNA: TGTGCCAGCAGTTTCCCCCGGGGGGAGCAGTACTTC
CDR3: CASSFPRGEQYF

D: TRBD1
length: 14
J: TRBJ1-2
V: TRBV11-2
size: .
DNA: TGTGCCAGCAGCTTCGGCGGACAGGGAGGTGGCTACACCTTC
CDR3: CASSFGGQGGGYTF

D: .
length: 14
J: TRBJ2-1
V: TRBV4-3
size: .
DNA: TGCGCCAGCAGCCAAGACGGGGGCCTAGGTGAGCAGTTCTTC
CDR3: CASSQDGGLGEQFF

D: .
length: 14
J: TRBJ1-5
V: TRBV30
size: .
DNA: TGTGCCTGGAGTGCAGGGTCTAGCAATCAGCCCCAGCATTTT
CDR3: CAWSAGSSNQPQHF

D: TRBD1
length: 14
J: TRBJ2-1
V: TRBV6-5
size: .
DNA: TGTGCCAGCAGTCACGGGGACAGGGTTGATGAGCAGTTCTTC
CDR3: CASSHGDRVDEQFF

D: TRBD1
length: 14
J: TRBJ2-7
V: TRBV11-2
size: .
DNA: TGTGCCAGCAGGCAGACAGGGTTAACCTACGAGCAGTACTTC
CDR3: CASRQTGLTYEQYF

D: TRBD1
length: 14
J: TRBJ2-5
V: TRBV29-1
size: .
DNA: TGCAGCGTTGGGAAGACAGGGTGGAAAGAGACCCAGTACTTC
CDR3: CSVGKTGWKETQYF

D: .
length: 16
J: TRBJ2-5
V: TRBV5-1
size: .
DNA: TGCGCCAGCAGCTTGGGATCAGCATACCCTCAAGAGACCCAGTACTTC
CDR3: CASSLGSAYPQETQYF

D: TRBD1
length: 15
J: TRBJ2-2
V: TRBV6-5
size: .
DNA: TGTGCCAGCAGTTACTTCAGGGGGCCCGCCGGGGAGCTGTTTTTT
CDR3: CASSYFRGPAGELFF

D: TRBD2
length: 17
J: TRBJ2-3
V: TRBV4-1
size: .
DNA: TGCGCCAGCAGCCAAGATTGGACTAGCGGGGCGACAGATACGCAGTATTTT
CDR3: CASSQDWTSGATDTQYF

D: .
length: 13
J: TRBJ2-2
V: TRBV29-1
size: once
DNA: TGCAGCGTTGACCCCAGGAACACCGGGGAGCTGTTTTTT
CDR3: CSVDPRNTGELFF

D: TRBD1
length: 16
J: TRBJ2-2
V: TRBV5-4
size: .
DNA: TGTGCCAGCAGCTTACCGGGACAGGGGGCGCCCGGGGAGCTGTTTTTT
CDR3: CASSLPGQGAPGELFF

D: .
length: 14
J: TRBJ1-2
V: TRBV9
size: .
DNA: TGTGCCAGCAGCGTAGGACACCCCTCGGATGGCTACACCTTC
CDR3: CASSVGHPSDGYTF

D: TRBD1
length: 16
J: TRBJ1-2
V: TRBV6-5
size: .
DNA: TGTGCCAGCAGTTACTCGATTCCTGGGACAGACTCGGGCTACACCTTC
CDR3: CASSYSIPGTDSGYTF

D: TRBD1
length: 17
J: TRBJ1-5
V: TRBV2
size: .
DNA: TGTGCCAGCACCAGGTGGGGGACAGGGGTCGACAATCAGCCCCAGCATTTT
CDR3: CASTRWGTGVDNQPQHF

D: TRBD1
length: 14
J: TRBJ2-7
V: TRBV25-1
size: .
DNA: TGTGCCAGCAGTGCCACCGACAGGGTGAGCGAGCAGTACTTC
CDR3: CASSATDRVSEQYF

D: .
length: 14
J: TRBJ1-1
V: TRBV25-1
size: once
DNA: TGTGCCAGCAGTGGGCGGCACATGAACACTGAAGCTTTCTTT
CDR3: CASSGRHMNTEAFF

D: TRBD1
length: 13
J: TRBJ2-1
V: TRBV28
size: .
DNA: TGTGCCAGCAGCCGGGACAGTTCCAATGAGCAGTTCTTC
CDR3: CASSRDSSNEQFF

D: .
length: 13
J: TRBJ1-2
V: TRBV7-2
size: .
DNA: TGTGCCAGCAGCTCCCCCGGGGCTGTGAGCTACACCTTC
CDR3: CASSSPGAVSYTF

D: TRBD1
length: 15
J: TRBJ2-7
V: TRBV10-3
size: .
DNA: TGTGCCATCAGGGAACCCGGGACAGGGCCTTTTGAGCAGTACTTC
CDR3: CAIREPGTGPFEQYF

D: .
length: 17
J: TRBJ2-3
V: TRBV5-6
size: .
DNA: TGTGCCAGCAGCTCTGCTGGGGCGGGGGCCGGGGCTGGTACGCAGTATTTT
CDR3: CASSSAGAGAGAGTQYF

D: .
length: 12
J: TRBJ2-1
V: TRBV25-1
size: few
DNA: TGTGCCAGCAGTACGTGGGTCCATGAGCAGTTCTTC
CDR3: CASSTWVHEQFF

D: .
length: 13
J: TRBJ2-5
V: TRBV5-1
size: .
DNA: TGCGCCAGCAGAATGGGAAGACAAGAGACCCAGTACTTC
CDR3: CASRMGRQETQYF

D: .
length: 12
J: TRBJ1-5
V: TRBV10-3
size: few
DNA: TGTGCCATCGGGCGGGTCAATCAGCCCCAGCATTTT
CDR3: CAIGRVNQPQHF

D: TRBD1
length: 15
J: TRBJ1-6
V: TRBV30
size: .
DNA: TGTGCCTGGAGTGTACTGGACAGGGGGAATTCACCCCTCCACTTT
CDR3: CAWSVLDRGNSPLHF

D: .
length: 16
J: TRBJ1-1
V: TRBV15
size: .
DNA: TGTGCCACCAGCAGCGACGAGCGTTTAAGTGCCCGTGAAGCTTTCTTT
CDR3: CATSSDERLSAREAFF

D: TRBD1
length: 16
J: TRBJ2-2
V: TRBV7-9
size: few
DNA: TGTGCCAGCAGCTTAATGGGGACAGGGATCACCGGGGAGCTGTTTTTT
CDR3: CASSLMGTGITGELFF

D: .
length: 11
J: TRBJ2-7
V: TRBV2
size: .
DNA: TGTGCCAGCCTGGTCTTAGCCGAGCAGTACTTC
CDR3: CASLVLAEQYF

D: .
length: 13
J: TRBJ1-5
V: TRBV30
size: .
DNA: TGTGCCTGGACCAGGGAGACGAATCAGCCCCAGCATTTT
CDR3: CAWTRETNQPQHF

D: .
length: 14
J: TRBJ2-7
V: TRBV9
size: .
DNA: TGTGCCAGCAGCGCTCAGGGATGGAGCCACGAGCAGTACTTC
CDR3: CASSAQGWSHEQYF

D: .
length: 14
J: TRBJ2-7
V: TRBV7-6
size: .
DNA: TGTGCCAGCAGCTTGGCGCCGGCCTTTAGCGAGCAGTACTTC
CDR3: CASSLAPAFSEQYF

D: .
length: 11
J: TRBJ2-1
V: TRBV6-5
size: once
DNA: TGTGCCAGCAGTTACGGGCATGAGCAGTTCTTC
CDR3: CASSYGHEQFF

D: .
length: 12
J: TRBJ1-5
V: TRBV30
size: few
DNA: TGTGCCTGGGGGTGGGGTGGCGATCCCCAGCATTTT
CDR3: CAWGWGGDPQHF

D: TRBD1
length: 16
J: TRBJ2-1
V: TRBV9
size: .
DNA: TGTGCCAGCAGCCCTGGAGGGACAGGGGCATACAATGAGCAGTTCTTC
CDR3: CASSPGGTGAYNEQFF

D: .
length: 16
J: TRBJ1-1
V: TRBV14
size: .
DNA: TGTGCCAGCAGTCGTTTGGAGGGGAATATGAACACTGAAGCTTTCTTT
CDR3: CASSRLEGNMNTEAFF

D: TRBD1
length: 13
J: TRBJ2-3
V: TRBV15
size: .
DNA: TGTGCCACCAGGGACAGGGGAATGGATACGCAGTATTTT
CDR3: CATRDRGMDTQYF

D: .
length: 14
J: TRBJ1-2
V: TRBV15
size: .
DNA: TGTGCCACCAGCAGATACACGGGGTTAAATGGCTACACCTTC
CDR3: CATSRYTGLNGYTF

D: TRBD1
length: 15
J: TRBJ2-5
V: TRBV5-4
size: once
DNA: TGTGCCAGCAGCCCCCGGGACAGGGTTAGGGAGACCCAGTACTTC
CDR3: CASSPRDRVRETQYF

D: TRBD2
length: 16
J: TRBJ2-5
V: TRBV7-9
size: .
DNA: TGTGCCAGCAGCAGCGGACTAGCGGGGGGACAAGAGACCCAGTACTTC
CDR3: CASSSGLAGGQETQYF

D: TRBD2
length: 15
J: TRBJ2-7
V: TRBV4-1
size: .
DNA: TGCGCCAGCAGCCTTGCGCCCTCGGGGGGAGGAGAGCAGTACTTC
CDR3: CASSLAPSGGGEQYF

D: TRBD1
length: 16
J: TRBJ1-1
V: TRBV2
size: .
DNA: TGTGTTAGCCCCTCAGTAGGGGGCTCCAAGAACACTGAAGCTTTCTTT
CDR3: CVSPSVGGSKNTEAFF

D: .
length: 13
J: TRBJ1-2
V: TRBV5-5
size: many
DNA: TGTGCCAGCAGCTTCCTCCGGGGAGGTGGCTACACCTTC
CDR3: CASSFLRGGGYTF

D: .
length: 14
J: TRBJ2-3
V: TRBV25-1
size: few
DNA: TGTGCCAGCAGTGAGAGCGGTAACACAGATACGCAGTATTTT
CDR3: CASSESGNTDTQYF

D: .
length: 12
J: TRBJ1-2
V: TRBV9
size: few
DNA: TGTGCCAGCAGCCCCCAGCACTATGGCTACACCTTC
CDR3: CASSPQHYGYTF

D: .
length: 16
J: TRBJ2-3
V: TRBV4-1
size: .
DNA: TGCGCCAGCAGCCAAGAGAGTCCGTTAGTCACAGATACGCAGTATTTT
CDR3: CASSQESPLVTDTQYF

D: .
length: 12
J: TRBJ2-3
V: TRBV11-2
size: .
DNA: TGTGCCAGCAGCCGAGGGGAGGATACGCAGTATTTT
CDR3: CASSRGEDTQYF

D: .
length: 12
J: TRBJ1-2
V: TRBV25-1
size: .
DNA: TGTGCCAGCAGTGTGGGTAACTATGGCTACACCTTC
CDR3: CASSVGNYGYTF

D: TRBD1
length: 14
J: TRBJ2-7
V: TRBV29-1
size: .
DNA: TGCAGCGTTGGAAGTCAGGGGGTAACATCCGAGCAGTACTTC
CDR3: CSVGSQGVTSEQYF

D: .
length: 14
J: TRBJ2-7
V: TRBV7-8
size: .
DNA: TGTGCCAGCAGCTTAAGTAGCAGAAACTACGAGCAGTACTTC
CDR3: CASSLSSRNYEQYF

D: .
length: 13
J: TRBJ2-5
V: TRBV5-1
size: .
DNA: TGCGCCAGCAGACGGGGGTACCAAGAGACCCAGTACTTC
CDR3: CASRRGYQETQYF

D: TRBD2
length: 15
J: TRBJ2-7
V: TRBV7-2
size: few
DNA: TGTGCCAGCAGCTTAGAGGGGACTAAATCCTACGAGCAGTACTTC
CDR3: CASSLEGTKSYEQYF

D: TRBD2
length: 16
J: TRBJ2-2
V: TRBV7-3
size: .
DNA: TGTGCCAGCAGCTCCCTCTCCGGGGGGTACACCGGGGAGCTGTTTTTT
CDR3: CASSSLSGGYTGELFF